This note documents a single T cell receptor beta chain sequence. Its antigen remains unidentified. This sample was taken from a study of CD8+ T cells in alopecia areata. Study in general: The tofacitinib course ran for 6 to 18 months and was followed by 6 months off drug. Study results and caveats: Scalp repertoires also include resident alphabeta T cells from normal skin.

Sequencing templates came from extracted RNA that was reverse transcribed into cDNA. Measured with immunoSEQ multiplex PCR; TCRdb has only the in-frame clones, and not every one. The table shows about 200,000 clones, with 35% to 45% occurring only once. The CDR3 covers 14 residues. Germline loops: CDR1 SEHNR, CDR2 FQNEAQ (reference sequence). The trim removed 3 bases at V and 5 bases at J, leaving 7 bases unmatched. Treatment meaning: oral pan-JAK inhibitor, 5-10 mg twice daily. From alopecia areata patients, lesional scalp punch biopsies and peripheral blood were collected. The source material was CD4+ T cells sorted from blood, sampled between weeks 30 and 35, from a patient treated with tofacitinib. This sequence joins TRBV7-9 and TRBJ2-7, with TRBD2 matching 7 bases. The receptor's source is a human donor with alopecia areata. The chain's CDR3 is CASSLGEGPDEQYF. Here the CDR3 DNA reads TGTGCCAGCAGCTTGGGGGAGGGCCCAGACGAGCAGTACTTC.